The present T cell receptor (beta chain) was sequenced within a study of blood T cell repertoires in COVID-19. The ends were cut back, 1 base at V and 5 bases at J, with 11 bases in the middle. This CDR3 has 14 residues. Germline values: CDR1 LGHNA, CDR2 YSLEER. Clones were sequenced by immunoSEQ multiplex PCR, and TCRdb holds only the in-frame ones, with some missing. The sample lists approximately 250,000 clones, approximately 86% seen once, with 1.6% in the top ten. The sequence was collected from a woman aged 55-70 years who had recovered from COVID-19. The sequenced sample consisted of peripheral blood. The rearrangement joins TRBV4-3 to TRBJ2-5; no clear D. Here the CDR3 reads CASSQGYFRETQYF. DNA of the CDR3: TGCGCCAGCAGCCAAGGTTACTTTCGGGAGACCCAGTACTTC.